A single sample gave rise to the 2 T cell receptor beta chains below, sequenced in a study of T cell changes during pregnancy in multiple sclerosis. Sequencing was performed with immunoSEQ multiplex PCR; in TCRdb, only in-frame clones are kept and a portion is missing. The table has about 57,000 clones, about nine tenths seen once; the top ten hold about 0.4%. Here the sequenced sample was CD4+ T cells from peripheral blood mononuclear cells, taken in the third trimester of pregnancy. Receptor source: a female donor with multiple sclerosis, enrolled in a pregnancy study.

This clone was found a few times. The chain joins TRBV4-2 to TRBJ1-1; D remains ambiguous. Per the germline V gene, CDR1 is LGHNA and CDR2 is YNFKEQ. V was clipped by 1 base and J by 3 bases, with 12 bases between them. The CDR3 loop spans 15 amino acids. The chain's CDR3 is CASSQVGVWHTEAFF. CDR3 in DNA: TGTGCCAGCAGCCAAGTCGGGGTGTGGCACACTGAAGCTTTCTTT.

This rearrangement joins TRBV4-3 to TRBJ1-3; D is undetermined. The CDR3 covers 15 residues. Germline CDR1 LGHNA, CDR2 YSLEER. V lost 0 bases to trimming and J lost 0 bases, with 6 bases between them. This CDR3 is CASSQDPNSGNTIYF. The CDR3 DNA sequence: TGCGCCAGCAGCCAAGATCCAAACTCTGGAAACACCATATATTTT.